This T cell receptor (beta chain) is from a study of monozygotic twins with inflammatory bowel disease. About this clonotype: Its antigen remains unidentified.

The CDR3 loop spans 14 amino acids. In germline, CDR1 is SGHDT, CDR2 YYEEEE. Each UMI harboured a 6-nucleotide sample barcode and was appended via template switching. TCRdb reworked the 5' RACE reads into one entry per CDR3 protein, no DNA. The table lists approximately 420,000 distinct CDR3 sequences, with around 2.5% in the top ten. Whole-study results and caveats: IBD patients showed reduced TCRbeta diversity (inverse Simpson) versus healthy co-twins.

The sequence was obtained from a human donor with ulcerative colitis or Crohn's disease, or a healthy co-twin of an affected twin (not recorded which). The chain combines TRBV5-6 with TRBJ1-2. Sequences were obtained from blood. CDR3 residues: CASSRRTTPYGYTF.